The 17 T cell receptor beta chains given below trace back to one sample, sequenced in a study of CD8 T cells in ankylosing spondylitis. TCRdb reanalysed the 5' RACE reads using MiXCR and keeps one entry per CDR3 protein. Of 29,000 or so distinct CDR3 sequences listed, 5% to 5.5% are singletons. The material sequenced was blood, either unsorted or a sorted T cell fraction (not recorded which). The receptors were sampled from a female donor with ankylosing spondylitis or in good health (not recorded which).

This clonotype was picked up many times. The chain carries TRBV9 and TRBJ1-5, with 9 bases fitting TRBD1. In germline, CDR1 is SGDLS, CDR2 YYNGEE. V lost 4 bases and J lost 0; bases outside the gene matches: 2. The CDR3 loop spans 15 amino acids. In nucleotides, the CDR3 is TGTGCCAGCAGCCCGGGACAGGGTAGCAATCAGCCCCAGCATTTT. Translating it yields CASSPGQGSNQPQHF.

This clonotype has a handful of counts. This chain uses TRBV9 with TRBJ2-7; either TRBD1 or TRBD2 may supply D (5 bases each). This CDR3 contains 15 residues. Germline V gene data show CDR1 as SGDLS and CDR2 as YYNGEE. Trimming took 0 bases from V and 2 from J, leaving 12 bases between them. CDR3 sequence: CASSVDGAETYEQYF. The CDR3 coding sequence is TGTGCCAGCAGCGTAGACGGGGCCGAAACCTACGAGCAGTACTTC.

This clonotype has just a few counts. This chain joins TRBV9 and TRBJ2-2; D perhaps matches TRBD2 (7 bases). CDR3 length equals 15 residues. Between the trimmed V and J ends, which lost 6 bases and 8 bases, there was a span of 20 bases. CDR1 and CDR2 from the germline V gene are SGDLS and YYNGEE. CDR3 protein: CASKRGAEAGGELFF. CDR3 nucleotides: TGTGCCAGCAAACGGGGGGCGGAGGCGGGAGGGGAGCTGTTTTTT.

The chain is built from TRBV2 and TRBJ2-2; 8 bases agree with TRBD1. This CDR3 is 16 amino acids long. Germline CDR1 is SNHLY and CDR2 is FYNNEI. The junction had 9 bases not matched to a gene; V was cut back by 2 bases and J by 7 bases. This CDR3 reads CASSERGRGQIGELFF. For the CDR3, the DNA is TGTGCCAGCAGTGAAAGGGGCAGGGGGCAGATCGGGGAGCTGTTTTTT. The variable domain in full, completed from reference TRBV2 and TRBJ2-2, reads EPEVTQTPSHQVTQMGQEVILRCVPISNHLYFYWYRQILGQKVEFLVSFYNNEISEKSEIFDDQFSVERPDGSNFTLKIRSTKLEDSAMYFCASSERGRGQIGELFFGEGSRLTVL.

The CDR3 region is CASSVRNREWETQYF. The CDR3 DNA reads as TGTGCCAGCAGCGTAAGAAACCGGGAGTGGGAGACCCAGTACTTC. This chain joins TRBV9 and TRBJ2-5; the D gene is possibly TRBD2 (6 bases). V was trimmed by 1 base and J by 5 bases, leaving 15 bases between them. The CDR3 totals 15 residues. The germline V gene has CDR1 SGDLS and CDR2 YYNGEE.

This clonotype was recorded at least ten times. V is TRBV9 and J is TRBJ1-2, with 7 bases identical to TRBD1. CDR1 and CDR2 (germline): SGDLS, YYNGEE. V lost 3 bases and J lost 7; bases outside the gene matches: 3. The CDR3 covers 12 residues. DNA for the CDR3: TGTGCCAGCAGCGGATCAGGGGGTGGCTACACCTTC. Protein sequence: CASSGSGGGYTF.

At least ten counts were recorded for this clonotype. This sequence joins TRBV9 and TRBJ2-1, with TRBD2 identical over 12 bases. Trimming took 4 bases from V and 7 from J; bases not matched to a gene: 6. CDR3 length: 15 residues. Germline CDR1 is SGDLS and CDR2 is YYNGEE. CDR3 protein: CASSPSGRVRNEQFF. The DNA for the CDR3 is TGTGCCAGCAGCCCTAGCGGGAGGGTTAGGAATGAGCAGTTCTTC.

This clonotype has at least ten counts. The chain couples TRBV6-2 or TRBV6-3 to TRBJ2-1; TRBD1 might be the D (5 bases). The V and J ends lost 8 bases and 3 bases respectively, with 20 bases between them. This CDR3 has 16 amino acids. Germline values: CDR1 MNHEY, CDR2 SVGEGT. In DNA form, the CDR3 reads TGTGCCAGCGAACCTCCCGTGGTAAGGGGCTACAATGAGCAGTTCTTC. Its protein product is CASEPPVVRGYNEQFF.

At least ten counts were recorded for this clonotype. The CDR3, as DNA: TGTGCCAGCAGCGTAGATCCAAGGGGGGCCAGCTCTGGAAACACCATATATTTT. Translated, it gives CASSVDPRGASSGNTIYF. V is TRBV9 and J is TRBJ1-3, with a possible D match to TRBD1 (6 bases). The CDR3 contains 18 residues. Trimming took 0 bases from V and 0 from J, leaving 16 bases between them. Germline V lookup: CDR1 SGDLS, CDR2 YYNGEE.

This clonotype has at least ten counts. The chain uses TRBV9 and TRBJ2-5; a weak D match, TRBD1 (6 bases). The length of the CDR3 is 16 residues. Germline CDR1 SGDLS, CDR2 YYNGEE. The ends were cut back, 2 bases at V and 0 bases at J, with 14 bases in the middle. In DNA form, the CDR3 reads TGTGCCAGCAGCGTTGGGACACCAATATACCAAGAGACCCAGTACTTC. Translation gives CASSVGTPIYQETQYF.

The sample holds a few counts of this clonotype. This chain uses TRBV9 with TRBJ2-5; D unclear. The CDR3 loop spans 15 amino acids. Germline V gives CDR1 SGDLS, CDR2 YYNGEE. Trimming stripped 3 bases from V and 5 bases from J, with 17 bases between. CDR3 DNA sequence: TGTGCCAGCAGCGCCGAACCTACCCCCGGGGAGACCCAGTACTTC. Amino acid sequence: CASSAEPTPGETQYF.

V usage is TRBV9 and J usage is TRBJ2-1; 9 positions match TRBD2. CDR3 size: 16 residues. Per the germline V gene, CDR1 is SGDLS and CDR2 is YYNGEE. V trimming: 4 bases; J trimming: 4 bases; junction bases outside the gene matches: 9. CDR3 nucleotide sequence: TGTGCCAGCAGCCCTGAGTCGGCGGGAGGGTACAATGAGCAGTTCTTC. It encodes CASSPESAGGYNEQFF.

At least ten counts were recorded for this clonotype. The chain joins TRBV9 to TRBJ1-1, with D perhaps TRBD1 (6 bases). The V and J ends lost 0 bases and 4 bases respectively, with 10 bases between them. CDR1 is SGDLS and CDR2 is YYNGEE in the germline V gene. The CDR3 runs 14 residues. The CDR3 is CASSVVTGSTEAFF. The DNA of the CDR3 is TGTGCCAGCAGCGTAGTAACAGGGAGCACTGAAGCTTTCTTT.

This clonotype was recorded at least ten times. The V gene is TRBV9, the J gene TRBJ2-2; 11 nucleotides align to TRBD2. The germline gives CDR1 SGDLS, CDR2 YYNGEE. Trimming removed 5 bases from V and 2 bases from J; junction bases left unmatched: 5. The length of the CDR3 is 16 residues. As DNA, the CDR3 is TGTGCCAGCAGTACGACTAGCGGGGTTAACACCGGGGAGCTGTTTTTT. It yields the protein CASSTTSGVNTGELFF.

This clonotype has a count of ten or more. This rearrangement joins TRBV9 to TRBJ2-2; the D gene could be TRBD1 or TRBD2 (5 bases each). The CDR3 spans 17 residues. The V gene's germline CDR1 is SGDLS and CDR2 YYNGEE. The V end lost 0 bases, the J end lost 1 base, and 13 bases lay between the germline ends. The CDR3 sequence: CASSVAGQLKNTGELFF. CDR3 bases: TGTGCCAGCAGCGTAGCGGGGCAGCTGAAGAACACCGGGGAGCTGTTTTTT. Full variable domain (remainder filled in from reference TRBV9 and TRBJ2-2): DSGVTQTPKHLITATGQRVTLRCSPRSGDLSVYWYQQSLDQGLQFLIQYYNGEERAKGNILERFSAQQFPDLHSELNLSSLELGDSALYFCASSVAGQLKNTGELFFGEGSRLTVL.

This clonotype was recorded many times. The chain combines TRBV9 with TRBJ1-4, with a tentative D call TRBD1 (5 bases). CDR3 length equals 14 residues. Trimming cost V 7 bases and J 0 bases, with 10 bases left between them. CDR1 and CDR2 (germline): SGDLS, YYNGEE. CDR3 nucleotide sequence: TGTGCCAGCGGAACACAGGCAACTAATGAAAAACTGTTTTTT. Translating gives CASGTQATNEKLFF.

This clonotype was recorded at least ten times. The J gene is TRBJ2-2, the V gene TRBV9, with D unresolved. Trimming took off 3 bases at V and 9 bases at J, with 15 bases between the two ends. This CDR3 spans 14 amino acids. CDR1 is SGDLS and CDR2 is YYNGEE in the germline V gene. The CDR3 DNA reads as TGTGCCAGCAGCGATCCGGCCCGAGCCTGGGAGCTGTTTTTT. Protein sequence: CASSDPARAWELFF.